Each of the 25 T cell receptor beta chains below was sequenced from the same sample in a study of CD8 T cells in Susac syndrome. Reverse transcription of about 0.45 to 1 ug RNA was performed with random hexamers. TCRdb re-derived calls from the immunoSEQ multiplex PCR reads in MiXCR, one entry per CDR3 protein. The repertoire holds 400,000 to 550,000 distinct CDR3 sequences, roughly 85% seen once, with more than 0.09% in the top ten. The sequencing sample was made of CD8+ T cells from PBMCs. Receptor source: a human donor with multiple sclerosis.

Concerning this clonotype itself: At one end, the junction sequence differs from germline, possibly due to a read error. V usage is TRBV25-1 and J usage is TRBJ2-7, with 7 bases identical to TRBD1. The CDR3 is 19 amino acids. Germline-derived CDR1 and CDR2 are MGHDK and SYGVNS. CDR3 sequence reads: CASSPRPQTGRKSSYEQYF. The CDR3 DNA sequence: TGCGCCAGCAGTCCGCGCCCCCAGACAGGGCGCAAGAGCTCCTACGAGCAGTACTTC.

The rearrangement links TRBV3-1 to TRBJ2-3, with 7 bases aligning to TRBD2. The length of the CDR3 is 17 residues. With 0 bases clipped from V and 4 bases from J, the junction kept 10 bases outside the gene matches. Germline V lookup: CDR1 LGHDT, CDR2 YNNKEL (reference sequence). CDR3 protein: CASSQDPGREGPDTQYF. For the CDR3, the DNA is TGTGCCAGCAGCCAAGATCCGGGCAGGGAGGGCCCAGATACGCAGTATTTT.

This chain joins TRBV6-2 or TRBV6-3 and TRBJ2-2; TRBD2 is a possible D gene (5 bases). Trimming removed 6 bases at V and 6 bases at J, with 14 bases between. CDR1 and CDR2 from the germline V gene are MNHEY and SVGEGT. The CDR3 runs to 14 residues. CDR3 DNA sequence: TGTGCCAGCAGCAACCTAGCAGGCGCCGGGGAGCTGTTTTTT. Translating it yields CASSNLAGAGELFF.

CDR3 sequence: CASSRTENTGELFF. The CDR3 DNA follows: TGTGCCAGCTCGCGGACAGAAAACACCGGGGAGCTGTTTTTT. V usage is TRBV7-9 and J usage is TRBJ2-2; maybe TRBD1 (6 bases). The CDR3 loop spans 14 amino acids. V dropped 8 bases and J dropped 2 bases, with 12 bases sitting between them. CDR1 SEHNR and CDR2 FQNEAQ come from the germline V gene (reference sequence).

The V call is TRBV5-6, the J call TRBJ1-1; TRBD1 is a possible D gene (6 bases). Germline loops: CDR1 SGHDT, CDR2 YYEEEE. The V end was cut by 2 bases, the J end by 3 bases, with 11 bases between. This CDR3 region has 14 residues. The CDR3 loop reads CASSFEDRYTEAFF. CDR3 nucleotides: TGTGCCAGCAGCTTTGAAGACAGGTACACTGAAGCTTTCTTT. Filled out from reference TRBV5-6 and TRBJ1-1, the complete variable domain reads DAGVTQSPTHLIKTRGQQVTLRCSPKSGHDTVSWYQQALGQGPQFIFQYYEEEERQRGNFPDRFSGHQFPNYSSELNVNALLLGDSALYLCASSFEDRYTEAFFGQGTRLTVV.

V gene TRBV7-2 combines with J gene TRBJ1-1; D is possibly TRBD1 (5 bases). This CDR3 spans 16 amino acids. Deletions cut 1 base from V and 0 bases from J, with 12 bases between. Per the germline V gene, CDR1 is SGHTA and CDR2 is FQGNSA. The CDR3 reads CASSLGQQGMNTEAFF. CDR3 nucleotide sequence: TGTGCCAGCAGCTTAGGACAGCAAGGAATGAACACTGAAGCTTTCTTT.

This clonotype was counted once. The chain couples TRBV15 to TRBJ2-2; 10 bases line up with TRBD1. CDR1 LNHNV and CDR2 YYDKDF come from the germline V gene (reference sequence). The length of the CDR3 is 16 residues. V was clipped by 4 bases and J by 6 bases; unmatched bases: 8. CDR3 sequence (DNA): TGTGCCACCAGCACCCGGACAGGGGGTGTGGCCGGGGAGCTGTTTTTT. It is translated as CATSTRTGGVAGELFF.

This clonotype was seen a few times. The chain is built from TRBV27 and TRBJ2-7, with 7 bases aligning to TRBD1. V was pared by 4 bases and J by 0 bases, with 6 bases of the junction left unmatched. This CDR3 has 15 amino acids. Germline lookup yields CDR1 MNHEY and CDR2 SMNVEV (reference sequence). The CDR3 nucleotides are TGTGCCAGCAGTTCCCGGACAGGCACCTCCTACGAGCAGTACTTC. Encoded protein: CASSSRTGTSYEQYF.

The genes are TRBV20-1 and TRBJ2-3; D call uncertain. The V gene's germline CDR1 is DFQATT and CDR2 SNEGSKA (reference sequence). The V gene lost 4 bases and the J gene lost 2 bases, with 16 bases spanning the gap. This CDR3 has 15 amino acids. For the CDR3, the DNA is TGCAGTGCTAATACTTGGGCTCAAAACACAGATACGCAGTATTTT. Translating it yields CSANTWAQNTDTQYF.

The gene calls are TRBV7-9 and TRBJ1-2; D gene uncertain. Germline V gene sequence: CDR1 SEHNR, CDR2 FQNEAQ (reference sequence). V lost 5 bases and J 0 bases, leaving 16 bases between the germline ends. The CDR3 spans 16 residues. The CDR3 protein is CASSPEISLPNYGYTF. CDR3 DNA: TGTGCCAGCAGCCCAGAAATTTCCCTTCCTAACTATGGCTACACCTTC.

The V gene is TRBV6-1, the J gene TRBJ2-3; D might be TRBD1 or TRBD2, each matching 5 bases. Germline V gene lookup returns CDR1 MNHNS and CDR2 SASEGT. The CDR3 consists of 16 residues. V was shortened by 4 bases and J by 0 bases, with 14 bases between the two germline ends. This CDR3 reads CASSGGTEESTDTQYF. The CDR3 DNA sequence: TGTGCCAGCAGTGGGGGGACGGAAGAAAGCACAGATACGCAGTATTTT.

The chain combines TRBV19 with TRBJ2-1; D is unclear. Germline lookup yields CDR1 LNHDA and CDR2 SQIVND (reference sequence). V was shortened by 0 bases and J by 4 bases, with 13 bases between the two germline ends. The CDR3 runs to 16 residues. The CDR3 DNA follows: TGTGCCAGTAGTATAGAGCCAGGCCGACTTTACAATGAGCAGTTCTTC. It yields the protein CASSIEPGRLYNEQFF.

The chain recombines TRBV10-3 with TRBJ1-1; the D is unclear. This CDR3 region has 12 residues. Germline V gene lookup returns CDR1 ENHRY and CDR2 SYGVKD. V lost 7 bases, J lost 3 bases, and 9 bases lay in between. DNA for the CDR3: TGTGCCATCAAAGGACCGGACACTGAAGCTTTCTTT. It is translated as CAIKGPDTEAFF.

This clonotype has a single count. CDR3 bases: TGTGCCAGCAGTTTTGTTACAGGGTATGGCTACACCTTC. Encoded protein: CASSFVTGYGYTF. J is TRBJ1-2 and V is TRBV28; D possibly corresponds to TRBD1 (6 bases). Germline CDR1 is MDHEN and CDR2 is SYDVKM. V lost 3 bases and J 5 bases, leaving 10 bases between the germline ends. The CDR3 contains 13 residues.

The V gene is TRBV12-3 or TRBV12-4, the J gene TRBJ2-7; 13 nucleotides align to TRBD2. The V segment lost 5 bases and the J segment 5 bases; nucleotides outside the gene matches: 6. The CDR3 is 15 residues long. Written as DNA, the CDR3 is TGTGCCAGCAGTGCTTGGACTAGCGGGAGTGACGAGCAGTACTTC. Translating it yields CASSAWTSGSDEQYF.

The chain joins TRBV6-5 to TRBJ2-1; D is perhaps TRBD1 or TRBD2 (6 bases each). CDR1 and CDR2 (germline): MNHEY, SVGAGI. CDR3 length equals 15 residues. V was shortened by 2 bases and J by 4 bases, with 12 bases between the two germline ends. The CDR3 loop reads CASSYNEGGYNEQFF. The CDR3 DNA reads as TGTGCCAGCAGTTACAATGAGGGGGGTTACAATGAGCAGTTCTTC.

The chain employs TRBV5-8 and TRBJ1-1, with a weak D call TRBD1 (5 bases). Germline V gene sequence: CDR1 SGHTS, CDR2 YDEGEE. The CDR3 is 15 residues long. Trimming stripped 4 bases from V and 1 base from J, with 14 bases between. CDR3 residues: CASSPGPTTNTEAFF. Here the CDR3 DNA reads TGTGCCAGCAGCCCAGGGCCAACTACGAACACTGAAGCTTTCTTT.

CDR3 sequence reads: CASSDTDRATEAFF. As DNA, the CDR3 is TGTGCCAGCAGTGATACCGACAGGGCCACTGAAGCTTTCTTT. The rearrangement uses TRBV6-4 and TRBJ1-1; 7 bases match TRBD1. CDR1 MRHNA and CDR2 SNTAGT come from the germline V gene. CDR3 length equals 14 residues. Trimming took 3 bases from V and 4 from J; bases not matched to a gene: 5.

This clonotype has just a few counts. The rearrangement joins TRBV6-5 to TRBJ1-1; D remains ambiguous. From germline, CDR1 is MNHEY and CDR2 SVGAGI. Trimming removed 9 bases at V and 0 bases at J, with 11 bases between. This CDR3 contains 13 residues. The CDR3 here is CASKLWVNTEAFF. The CDR3 DNA reads as TGTGCCAGTAAGTTATGGGTGAACACTGAAGCTTTCTTT.

The gene calls are TRBV28 and TRBJ1-2; 10 nucleotides align to TRBD1. The V gene's germline CDR1 is MDHEN and CDR2 SYDVKM. Trimming removed 5 bases from V and 3 bases from J; junction bases left unmatched: 9. This CDR3 region has 16 residues. CDR3 loop: CASSRATGGFDYGYTF. CDR3 sequence (DNA): TGTGCCAGCAGTCGCGCGACAGGGGGCTTCGACTATGGCTACACCTTC.

The chain is built from TRBV4-1 and TRBJ2-1, with 7 bases fitting TRBD2. Germline trimming cut 4 bases from V and 6 bases from J; bases unmatched to any gene: 3. Looked up from germline, CDR1 is MGHRA and CDR2 is YSYEKL. This CDR3 is 13 amino acids long. The CDR3: CASSRRTSNEQFF. CDR3 nucleotides: TGCGCCAGCAGCCGCCGGACTAGCAATGAGCAGTTCTTC.

J is TRBJ2-3 and V is TRBV3-1; D call uncertain. The germline gives CDR1 LGHDT, CDR2 YNNKEL (reference sequence). The CDR3 is made up of 16 amino acids. V shed 4 bases and J shed 0 bases, with 14 bases lying between them. The CDR3 loop reads CASSPAGLASTDTQYF. DNA for the CDR3: TGTGCCAGCAGCCCCGCCGGCTTGGCTAGCACAGATACGCAGTATTTT.

This clonotype showed up just a few times. The chain combines TRBV27 with TRBJ1-6; weak D call: TRBD1 (6 bases). This CDR3 is 15 amino acids long. V lost 4 bases, J lost 7 bases, and 14 bases lay in between. CDR1 is MNHEY and CDR2 is SMNVEV in the germline V gene (reference sequence). The CDR3 sequence is CASSSMGTGNSPLHF. DNA for the CDR3: TGTGCCAGCAGTTCGATGGGAACAGGGAATTCACCCCTCCACTTT.

This chain links TRBV7-9 with TRBJ1-1; D possibly corresponds to TRBD1 (6 bases). The germline V and J ends were trimmed by 3 bases and 7 bases, with 15 bases remaining between them. Looked up from germline, CDR1 is SEHNR and CDR2 is FQNEAQ (reference sequence). This CDR3 is built from 14 residues. The CDR3, as DNA: TGTGCCAGCAGCTTGAGCACTACAGGGATTGAAGCTTTCTTT. It is translated as CASSLSTTGIEAFF.

The chain employs TRBV4-1 and TRBJ2-2; D is perhaps TRBD2 (6 bases). The ends were cut back, 0 bases at V and 1 base at J, with 9 bases in the middle. Per the germline V gene, CDR1 is MGHRA and CDR2 is YSYEKL. This CDR3 is 16 amino acids long. CDR3 sequence: CASSQDFGGNTGELFF. In DNA form, the CDR3 reads TGCGCCAGCAGCCAAGATTTCGGGGGGAACACCGGGGAGCTGTTTTTT.